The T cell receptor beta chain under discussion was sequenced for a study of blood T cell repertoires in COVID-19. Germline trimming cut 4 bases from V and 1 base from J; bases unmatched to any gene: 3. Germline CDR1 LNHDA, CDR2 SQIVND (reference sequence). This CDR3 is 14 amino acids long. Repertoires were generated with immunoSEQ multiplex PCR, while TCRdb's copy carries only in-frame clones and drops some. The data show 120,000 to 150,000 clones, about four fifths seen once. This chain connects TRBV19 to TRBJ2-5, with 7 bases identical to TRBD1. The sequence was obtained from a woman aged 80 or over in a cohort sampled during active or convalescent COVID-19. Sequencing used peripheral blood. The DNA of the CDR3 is TGTGCCAGTAGTAGTTGGGACAGCCAAGAGACCCAGTACTTC. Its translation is CASSSWDSQETQYF.